This is a list of T cell receptor beta chains from one sample in a study of cytomegalovirus exposure and HLA in healthy donors. TCRdb's table, derived via immunoSEQ multiplex PCR, lists solely in-frame clones and lacks some. Of 150,000 to 200,000 clones in the sample, about 80% were seen once. The sample was PBMCs. The receptors here all came from a man aged 30 to 45 in good health and CMV-seronegative. CDR3s include the opening cysteine and the closing phenylalanine or tryptophan. Each record gives: V gene, D gene, J gene, clone size, CDR3 DNA, CDR3 protein. The D gene is left open where the match is weak. Size values are once, few and many counts, or a class for expanded clones, and some rows have none.

TRBV6-5	NA	TRBJ1-4	NA	TGTGCCAGCAGTCCCAGCGGATCAACTAATGAAAAACTGTTTTTT	CASSPSGSTNEKLFF
TRBV11-3	TRBD2	TRBJ2-7	NA	TGTGCCAGCAGAGGCCTTCTAGCGGGGGGACCCTACGAGCAGTACTTC	CASRGLLAGGPYEQYF
TRBV19	NA	TRBJ1-1	NA	TGTGCCAGTAGTATAAAGGGGCCCAGATATAACACTGAAGCTTTCTTT	CASSIKGPRYNTEAFF
TRBV28	TRBD2	TRBJ2-7	NA	TGTGCCAGCAGCTCCTATGGAGGGTCGAGCGGGAGCTCCTACGAGCAGTACTTC	CASSSYGGSSGSSYEQYF
TRBV28	NA	TRBJ1-4	once	TGTGCCAGCAGTGGGGACAACTTGCGGGAAAAACTGTTTTTT	CASSGDNLREKLFF
TRBV11-3	TRBD2	TRBJ2-1	NA	TGTGCCAGCAGCTGGGGAGCGGGAGCCAACAATGAGCAGTTCTTC	CASSWGAGANNEQFF
TRBV4-2	NA	TRBJ2-5	NA	TGTGCCAGCAGCCAAGCTGGAGAAGAGACCCAGTACTTC	CASSQAGEETQYF
TRBV28	TRBD2	TRBJ2-1	NA	TGTGCCAGCAGTCTCTCCCTCCTAAGCGGGGGGGTCCATGAGCAGTTCTTC	CASSLSLLSGGVHEQFF
TRBV27	NA	TRBJ2-3	NA	TGTGCCAGCAGTTTGGGCGGGGGCCGCACAGATACGCAGTATTTT	CASSLGGGRTDTQYF
TRBV2	TRBD1	TRBJ1-2	NA	TGTGCCAGCAGTGCTAGGACAGGGGGCCCCTATGGCTACACCTTC	CASSARTGGPYGYTF
TRBV7-9	NA	TRBJ2-1	NA	TGTGCCAGCAGCCCCTGGGTTCGAGGGAGGAGGGGCTCCTACAATGAGCAGTTCTTC	CASSPWVRGRRGSYNEQFF
TRBV29-1	TRBD1	TRBJ2-7	NA	TGCAGCGTTGAAGGCGGGTTCGGGACAGTCAACTCCTACGAGCAGTACTTC	CSVEGGFGTVNSYEQYF
TRBV5-1	TRBD1	TRBJ1-2	NA	TGCGCCAGCGGGACAGGGGCTGGCTACACCTTC	CASGTGAGYTF
TRBV19	NA	TRBJ1-5	NA	TGTGCCAGTCGGGACACCAATCAGCCCCAGCATTTT	CASRDTNQPQHF